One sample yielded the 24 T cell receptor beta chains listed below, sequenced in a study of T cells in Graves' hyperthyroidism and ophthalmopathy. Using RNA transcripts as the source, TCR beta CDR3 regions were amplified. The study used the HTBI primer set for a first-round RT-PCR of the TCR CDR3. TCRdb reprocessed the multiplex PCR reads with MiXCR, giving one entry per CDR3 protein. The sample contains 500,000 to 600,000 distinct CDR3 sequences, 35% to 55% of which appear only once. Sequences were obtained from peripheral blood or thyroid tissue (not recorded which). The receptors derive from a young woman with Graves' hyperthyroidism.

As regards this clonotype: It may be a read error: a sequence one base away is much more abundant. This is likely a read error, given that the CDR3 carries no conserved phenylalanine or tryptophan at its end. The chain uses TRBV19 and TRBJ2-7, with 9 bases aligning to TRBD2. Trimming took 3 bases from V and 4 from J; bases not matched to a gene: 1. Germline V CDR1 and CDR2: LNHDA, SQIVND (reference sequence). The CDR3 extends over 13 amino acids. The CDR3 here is CASSMGLAYEQYL. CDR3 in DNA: TGTGCCAGTAGTATGGGACTAGCTTACGAGCAGTACCTC.

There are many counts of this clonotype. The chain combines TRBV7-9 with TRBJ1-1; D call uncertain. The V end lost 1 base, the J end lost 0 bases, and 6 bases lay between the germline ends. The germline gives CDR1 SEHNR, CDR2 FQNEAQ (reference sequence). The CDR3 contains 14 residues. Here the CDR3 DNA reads TGTGCCAGCAGCTTAGGCGGGGTGAACACTGAAGCTTTCTTT. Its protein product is CASSLGGVNTEAFF. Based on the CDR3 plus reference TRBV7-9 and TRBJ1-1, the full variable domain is DTGVSQNPRHKITKRGQNVTFRCDPISEHNRLYWYRQTLGQGPEFLTYFQNEAQLEKSRLLSDRFSAERPKGSFSTLEIQRTEQGDSAMYLCASSLGGVNTEAFFGQGTRLTVV.

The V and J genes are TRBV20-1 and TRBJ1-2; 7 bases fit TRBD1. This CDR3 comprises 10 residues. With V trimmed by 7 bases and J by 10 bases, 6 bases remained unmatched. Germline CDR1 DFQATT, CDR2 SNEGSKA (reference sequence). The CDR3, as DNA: TGCAGTGAGGACAGGAGGGTCTACACCTTC. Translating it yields CSEDRRVYTF.

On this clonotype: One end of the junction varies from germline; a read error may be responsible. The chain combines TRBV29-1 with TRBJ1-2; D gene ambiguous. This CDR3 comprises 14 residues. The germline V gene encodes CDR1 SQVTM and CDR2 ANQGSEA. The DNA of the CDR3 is TGCAGCGTTGATCAACAGCAAGCTAACTACGGCTACACCTTC. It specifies CSVDQQQANYGYTF.

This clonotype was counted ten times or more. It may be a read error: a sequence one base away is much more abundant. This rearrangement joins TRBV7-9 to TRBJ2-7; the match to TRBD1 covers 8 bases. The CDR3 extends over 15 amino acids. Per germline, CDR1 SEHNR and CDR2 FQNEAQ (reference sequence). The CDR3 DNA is TGTGCCGGCAGCTTATGGGACAGGAGGGGATACGAGCAGTACTTC. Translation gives CAGSLWDRRGYEQYF.

CDR3 bases: TGTGCCACCAGCAGCCCCCCGGGCACAGACTATGGCTACACCTTC. Translating gives CATSSPPGTDYGYTF. The chain is built from TRBV15 and TRBJ1-2, with unresolved D. V gave up 3 bases and J gave up 3 bases, with 14 bases separating them. Per germline, CDR1 LNHNV and CDR2 YYDKDF (reference sequence). CDR3 length: 15 residues.

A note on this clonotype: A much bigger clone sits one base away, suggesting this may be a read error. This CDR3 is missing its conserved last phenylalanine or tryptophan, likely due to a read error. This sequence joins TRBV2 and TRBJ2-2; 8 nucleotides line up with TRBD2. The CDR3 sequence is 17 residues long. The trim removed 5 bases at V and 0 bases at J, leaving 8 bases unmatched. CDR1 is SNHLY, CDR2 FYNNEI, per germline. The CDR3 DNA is TGTGCCAGCAGTTGGAGTGGGCGGGAGGCGAACACCGGGGAGCTGTTTTCT. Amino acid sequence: CASSWSGREANTGELFS.

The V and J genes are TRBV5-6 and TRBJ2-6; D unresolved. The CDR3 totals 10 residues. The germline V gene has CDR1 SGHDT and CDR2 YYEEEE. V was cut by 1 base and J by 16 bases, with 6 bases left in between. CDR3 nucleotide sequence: TGTGCCAGCAGCTTGCCCGGGCTGACTTTC. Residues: CASSLPGLTF.

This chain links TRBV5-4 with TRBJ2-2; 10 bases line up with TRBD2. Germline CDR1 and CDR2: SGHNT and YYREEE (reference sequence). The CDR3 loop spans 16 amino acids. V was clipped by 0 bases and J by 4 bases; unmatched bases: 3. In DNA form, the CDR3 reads TGTGCCAGCAGCTTGGGGACTAGCGGAACCACCGGGGAGCTGTTTTTT. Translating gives CASSLGTSGTTGELFF.

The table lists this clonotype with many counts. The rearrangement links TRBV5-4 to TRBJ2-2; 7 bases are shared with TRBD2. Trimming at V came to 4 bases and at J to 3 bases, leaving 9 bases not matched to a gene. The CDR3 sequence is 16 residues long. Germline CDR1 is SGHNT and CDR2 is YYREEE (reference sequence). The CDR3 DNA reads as TGTGCCAGCAGCCCACGGACTAGTGTAGACACCGGGGAGCTGTTTTTT. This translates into CASSPRTSVDTGELFF.

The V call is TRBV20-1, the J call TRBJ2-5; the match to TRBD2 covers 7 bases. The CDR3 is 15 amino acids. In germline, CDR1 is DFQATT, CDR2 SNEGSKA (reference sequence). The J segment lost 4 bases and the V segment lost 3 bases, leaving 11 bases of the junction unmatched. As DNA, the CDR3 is TGCAGTGCTAGGTCCGGGGAGGGCGGGACAGAGACCCAGTACTTC. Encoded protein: CSARSGEGGTETQYF.

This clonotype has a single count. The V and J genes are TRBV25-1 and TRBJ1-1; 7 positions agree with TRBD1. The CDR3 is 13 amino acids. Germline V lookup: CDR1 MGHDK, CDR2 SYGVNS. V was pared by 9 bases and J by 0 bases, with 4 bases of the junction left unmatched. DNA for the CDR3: TGTGCCAGTCGGGGACAGATGAACACTGAAGCTTTCTTT. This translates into CASRGQMNTEAFF.

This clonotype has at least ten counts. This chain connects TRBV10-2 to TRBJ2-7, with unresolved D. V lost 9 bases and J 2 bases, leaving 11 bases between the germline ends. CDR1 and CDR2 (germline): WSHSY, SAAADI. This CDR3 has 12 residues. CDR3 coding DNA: TGCGCCAGTCGACGCCCGCCCTACGAGCAGTACTTC. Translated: CASRRPPYEQYF.

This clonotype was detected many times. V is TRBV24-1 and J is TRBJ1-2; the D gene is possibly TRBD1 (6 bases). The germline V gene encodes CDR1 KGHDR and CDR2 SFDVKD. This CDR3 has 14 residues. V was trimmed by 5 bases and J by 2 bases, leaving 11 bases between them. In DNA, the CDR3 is TGTGCCACCAGTGGTGGGGGGCGAAACTATGGCTACACCTTC. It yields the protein CATSGGGRNYGYTF.

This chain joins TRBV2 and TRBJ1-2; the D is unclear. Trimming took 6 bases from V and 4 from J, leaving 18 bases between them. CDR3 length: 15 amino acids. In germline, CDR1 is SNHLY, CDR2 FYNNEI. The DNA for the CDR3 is TGTGCCAGCAGCCCCACACGTGGGCTTAGCTATGGCTACACCTTC. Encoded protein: CASSPTRGLSYGYTF.

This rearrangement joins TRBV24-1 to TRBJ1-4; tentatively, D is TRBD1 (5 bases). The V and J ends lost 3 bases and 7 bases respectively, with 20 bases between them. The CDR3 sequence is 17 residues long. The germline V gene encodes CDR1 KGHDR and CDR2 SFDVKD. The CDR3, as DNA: TGTGCCACCAGTGATCGGGGACTAGCGGGAGCTGGTGAAAAACTGTTTTTT. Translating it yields CATSDRGLAGAGEKLFF.

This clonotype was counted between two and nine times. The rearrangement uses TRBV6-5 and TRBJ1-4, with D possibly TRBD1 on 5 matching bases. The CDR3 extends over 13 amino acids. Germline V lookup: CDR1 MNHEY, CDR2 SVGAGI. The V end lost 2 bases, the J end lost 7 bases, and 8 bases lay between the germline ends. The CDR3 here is CASSYGGGEKLFF. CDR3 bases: TGTGCCAGCAGTTACGGCGGGGGTGAAAAACTGTTTTTT.

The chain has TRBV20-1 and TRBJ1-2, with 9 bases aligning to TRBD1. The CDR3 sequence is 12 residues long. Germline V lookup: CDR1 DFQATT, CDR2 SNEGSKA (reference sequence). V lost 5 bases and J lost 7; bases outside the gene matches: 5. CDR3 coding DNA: TGCAGTGCTTACCGGGACAGGGTTGGCTACACCTTC. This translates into CSAYRDRVGYTF.

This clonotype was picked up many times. CDR3 DNA: TGTGCCAGCAGCTTAGGTCAGGGGGCTAACTACGAGCAGTACTTC. As protein: CASSLGQGANYEQYF. The chain is built from TRBV7-6 and TRBJ2-7; TRBD1 agrees at 8 bases. The CDR3 has 15 residues. V lost 1 base to trimming and J lost 3 bases; unmatched junction nucleotides: 5. CDR1 is SGHVS and CDR2 is FNYEAQ in the germline V gene.

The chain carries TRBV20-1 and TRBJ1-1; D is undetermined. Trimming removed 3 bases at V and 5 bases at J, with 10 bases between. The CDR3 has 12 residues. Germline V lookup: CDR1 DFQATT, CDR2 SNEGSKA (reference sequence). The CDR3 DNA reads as TGCAGTGCTAGCCTGGACCGAACTGAAGCTTTCTTT. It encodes CSASLDRTEAFF.

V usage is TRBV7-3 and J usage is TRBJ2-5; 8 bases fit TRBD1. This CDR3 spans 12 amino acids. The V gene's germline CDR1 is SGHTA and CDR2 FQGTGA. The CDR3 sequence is CARRQGSETQYF. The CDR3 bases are TGTGCTAGGAGACAGGGGAGCGAGACCCAGTACTTC.

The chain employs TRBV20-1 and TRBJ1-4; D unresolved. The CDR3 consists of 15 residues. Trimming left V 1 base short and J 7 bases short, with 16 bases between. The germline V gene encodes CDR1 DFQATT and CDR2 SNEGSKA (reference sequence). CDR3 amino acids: CSARVWTEQSEKLFF. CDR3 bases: TGCAGTGCTAGAGTATGGACTGAGCAGAGTGAAAAACTGTTTTTT.

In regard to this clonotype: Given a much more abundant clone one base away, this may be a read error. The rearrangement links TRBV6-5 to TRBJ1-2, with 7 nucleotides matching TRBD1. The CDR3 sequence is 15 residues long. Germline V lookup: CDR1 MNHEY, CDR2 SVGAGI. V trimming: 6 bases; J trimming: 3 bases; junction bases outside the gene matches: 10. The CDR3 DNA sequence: TGTGCCAGCAGGCGCCGGGACAGATCTTACTATGGCTACACCTTC. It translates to CASRRRDRSYYGYTF.

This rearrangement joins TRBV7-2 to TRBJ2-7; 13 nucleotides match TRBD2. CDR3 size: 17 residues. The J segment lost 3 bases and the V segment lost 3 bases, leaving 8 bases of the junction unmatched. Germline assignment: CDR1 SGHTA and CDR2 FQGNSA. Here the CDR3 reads CASSLERTSGGIYEQYF. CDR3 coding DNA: TGTGCCAGCAGCTTGGAAAGGACTAGCGGGGGCATCTACGAGCAGTACTTC.